Shown below are 22 T cell receptor beta chains from a single sample sequenced in a study of PD-1 blockade in classical Hodgkin lymphoma. Profiling relied on immunoSEQ multiplex PCR, and the TCRdb table lists in-frame clones only, not all of them. Here the sample spans about 24,000 clones, roughly three quarters being singletons. The time point here: cycle 4 day 1 (C4D1), after more than 5 weeks of nivolumab. Relapse after autologous stem cell transplantation occurred in every patient, and brentuximab vedotin exposure varied. The sample here was peripheral blood mononuclear cells (PBMCs), taken before the fourth cycle of nivolumab. Receptors were obtained from a human donor with classical Hodgkin lymphoma.

In its sample, this clone was seen a few times. The gene calls are TRBV29-1 and TRBJ1-1; no reliable D call. Germline values: CDR1 SQVTM, CDR2 ANQGSEA. V was pared by 1 base and J by 5 bases, with 20 bases between. The CDR3 covers 16 residues. CDR3 sequence reads: CSVEGVRGALRTEAFF. CDR3 nucleotide sequence: TGCAGCGTTGAAGGAGTACGTGGAGCCCTGAGGACTGAAGCTTTCTTT.

V and J are TRBV2 and TRBJ2-5; a possible D gene is TRBD2 (8 bases). The CDR3 totals 19 residues. Germline CDR1 is SNHLY and CDR2 is FYNNEI. V dropped 6 bases and J dropped 4 bases, with 30 bases sitting between them. CDR3 in DNA: TGTGCCAGCAGGGGGACAGCAGTTAAAGCGGGGGCTAGGTTAGAGACCCAGTACTTC. The encoded protein is CASRGTAVKAGARLETQYF.

The chain couples TRBV2 to TRBJ2-3; a weak D match, TRBD2 (5 bases). The CDR3 consists of 15 residues. Germline values: CDR1 SNHLY, CDR2 FYNNEI. V lost 4 bases, J lost 4 bases, and 15 bases lay in between. In DNA form, the CDR3 reads TGTGCCAGCAGTGGGAAAGGCGGGCCCCCAGATACGCAGTATTTT. This sequence encodes CASSGKGGPPDTQYF.

This clone was observed a single time. This chain joins TRBV7-9 and TRBJ1-1; perhaps TRBD1 as D (5 bases). This CDR3 has 13 amino acids. V lost 1 base and J 10 bases, leaving 13 bases between the germline ends. CDR1 is SEHNR, CDR2 FQNEAQ, per germline (reference sequence). CDR3 in DNA: TGTGCCAGCAGCTTAGGACAGACTAGGGGAGCTTTCTTT. Encoded protein: CASSLGQTRGAFF. Together with reference TRBV7-9 and TRBJ1-1, the CDR3 gives the full variable domain: DTGVSQNPRHKITKRGQNVTFRCDPISEHNRLYWYRQTLGQGPEFLTYFQNEAQLEKSRLLSDRFSAERPKGSFSTLEIQRTEQGDSAMYLCASSLGQTRGAFFGQGTRLTVV.

The J gene is TRBJ2-1, the V gene TRBV4-3; D remains unclear. The germline V and J ends were trimmed by 0 bases and 5 bases, with 5 bases remaining between them. Germline-derived CDR1 and CDR2 are LGHNA and YSLEER. The CDR3 length is 13 residues. This CDR3 reads CASSQDRNNEQFF. In nucleotides, the CDR3 is TGCGCCAGCAGCCAAGACCGGAACAATGAGCAGTTCTTC.

V and J are TRBV5-4 and TRBJ2-3; a weak D match, TRBD2 (5 bases). This CDR3 comprises 16 residues. V was shortened by 0 bases and J by 2 bases, with 13 bases between the two germline ends. CDR1 is SGHNT, CDR2 YYREEE, per germline (reference sequence). CDR3 protein: CASSLGGATFTDTQYF. The DNA for the CDR3 is TGTGCCAGCAGCTTGGGGGGAGCCACATTCACAGATACGCAGTATTTT.

In this sample, this clone is medium-sized (0.01 to 0.1%). The same CDR3 is also encoded by other DNA sequences in this sample. This chain links TRBV2 with TRBJ2-7; tentatively, D is TRBD1 (6 bases). Germline CDR1 is SNHLY and CDR2 is FYNNEI. V lost 3 bases and J lost 0, with 9 bases in between. The length of the CDR3 is 14 residues. The CDR3 spells CASSDQGSSYEQYF. The CDR3 region has the DNA TGTGCCAGCAGTGACCAGGGGAGCTCCTACGAGCAGTACTTC.

The sample holds a few counts of this clone. J is TRBJ1-6 and V is TRBV25-1; tentatively, D is TRBD1 (6 bases). Trimming pared 6 bases from V and 4 bases from J, leaving 10 bases between. This CDR3 is 14 amino acids long. CDR1 and CDR2 (germline): MGHDK, SYGVNS. The CDR3 reads CASRGGQYNSPLHF. CDR3 DNA: TGTGCCAGCAGGGGGGGACAATATAATTCACCCCTCCACTTT.

This clone rates as medium-sized. The rearrangement joins TRBV6-1 to TRBJ1-2, with D hard to call. CDR1 and CDR2 from the germline V gene are MNHNS and SASEGT. V gave up 7 bases and J gave up 4 bases, with 10 bases separating them. This CDR3 has 12 amino acids. CDR3 DNA sequence: TGTGCCAGCACAGAGAAGCCCTATGGCTACACCTTC. As protein: CASTEKPYGYTF.

In DNA, the CDR3 is TGCGCCAGCAGCTTGGCCCTCCGCACAGATACGCAGTATTTT. Its translation is CASSLALRTDTQYF. The chain has TRBV5-1 and TRBJ2-3; no firm D call. CDR1 and CDR2 (germline): SGHRS, YFSETQ. The CDR3 spans 14 residues. V was clipped by 0 bases and J by 1 base, with 6 bases between them.

V gene TRBV10-3 combines with J gene TRBJ2-3; D may be TRBD1 (5 bases). The CDR3 has 13 amino acids. The germline V and J ends were trimmed by 4 bases and 0 bases, with 5 bases remaining between them. Germline V CDR1 and CDR2: ENHRY, SYGVKD. The DNA for the CDR3 is TGTGCCATCAGTGGGACAAGCACAGATACGCAGTATTTT. This sequence encodes CAISGTSTDTQYF.

This clone was counted only a few times. The CDR3 loop reads CSVEDRLAGNTDTQYF. CDR3 DNA sequence: TGCAGCGTTGAAGATCGGCTAGCGGGAAACACAGATACGCAGTATTTT. The V gene is TRBV29-1, the J gene TRBJ2-3; 9 nucleotides align to TRBD2. V dropped 0 bases and J dropped 2; count of bases not matched to a gene: 6. The CDR3 totals 16 residues. Germline assignment: CDR1 SQVTM and CDR2 ANQGSEA.

The J gene is TRBJ1-2, the V gene TRBV30; TRBD1 matches 9 bases. J gave up 3 bases and V 4 bases, and 6 bases lay outside the gene matches. The CDR3 extends over 14 amino acids. Germline V gene lookup returns CDR1 GTSNPN and CDR2 SVGIG (reference sequence). As DNA, the CDR3 is TGTGCCTGGACTAGGACAGGGGTGTACTATGGCTACACCTTC. It specifies CAWTRTGVYYGYTF.

The rearrangement joins TRBV19 to TRBJ2-4; D call uncertain. Per germline, CDR1 LNHDA and CDR2 SQIVND (reference sequence). V shed 1 base and J shed 1 base, with 5 bases lying between them. The CDR3 contains 14 residues. The CDR3 bases are TGTGCCAGTAGTATAGGATGGGCCAAAAACATTCAGTACTTC. This sequence encodes CASSIGWAKNIQYF.

This clone was seen a few times. The rearrangement joins TRBV7-9 to TRBJ2-1, with 7 bases fitting TRBD1. The junction had 2 bases not matched to a gene; V was cut back by 1 base and J by 2 bases. The CDR3 has 15 residues. The germline CDR1 and CDR2 sequences are SEHNR and FQNEAQ (reference sequence). The CDR3 reads CASSLGQGPYNEQFF. CDR3 bases: TGTGCCAGCAGCTTAGGACAGGGCCCCTACAATGAGCAGTTCTTC. Variable domain in full (rest from reference TRBV7-9 and TRBJ2-1): DTGVSQNPRHKITKRGQNVTFRCDPISEHNRLYWYRQTLGQGPEFLTYFQNEAQLEKSRLLSDRFSAERPKGSFSTLEIQRTEQGDSAMYLCASSLGQGPYNEQFFGPGTRLTVL.

The chain is built from TRBV28 and TRBJ2-2; D is undetermined. Germline V gene data show CDR1 as MDHEN and CDR2 as SYDVKM. The CDR3 extends over 14 amino acids. Trimming cost V 5 bases and J 7 bases, with 14 bases left between them. CDR3 sequence (DNA): TGTGCCAGCAGTGAGGCCAACGGGTACGGGGAGCTGTTTTTT. As protein: CASSEANGYGELFF.

This chain uses TRBV6-6 with TRBJ2-5, with D tentatively TRBD2 (6 bases). The CDR3 is 16 amino acids. The germline CDR1 and CDR2 sequences are MNHNY and SVGAGI (reference sequence). Trimming shortened V by 5 bases and J by 3 bases, and 19 bases separated the two germline ends. CDR3 DNA sequence: TGTGCCAGCAGTACCGCACCCGGGACGGGAGAAGAGACCCAGTACTTC. This encodes CASSTAPGTGEETQYF.

This chain uses TRBV7-2 with TRBJ1-5; 7 bases fit TRBD1. The CDR3 runs to 14 residues. With 5 bases clipped from V and 1 base from J, the junction kept 2 bases outside the gene matches. From germline, CDR1 is SGHTA and CDR2 FQGNSA. CDR3 loop: CASSLGQSNQPQHF. The CDR3 DNA reads TGTGCCAGCAGCCTGGGACAGAGCAATCAGCCCCAGCATTTT.

The chain couples TRBV7-9 to TRBJ2-3, with 9 bases matching TRBD2. CDR1 and CDR2 (germline): SEHNR, FQNEAQ (reference sequence). With 8 bases clipped from V and 5 bases from J, the junction kept 8 bases outside the gene matches. The CDR3 extends over 14 amino acids. This chain's CDR3 is CASGGGGALDTQYF. As DNA, the CDR3 is TGTGCCAGCGGTGGCGGGGGGGCATTAGATACGCAGTATTTT.

The V call is TRBV6-1, the J call TRBJ2-7; the D is unclear. CDR1 and CDR2 from the germline V gene are MNHNS and SASEGT. CDR3 length: 13 residues. Trimming stripped 4 bases from V and 3 bases from J, with 10 bases between. CDR3 DNA: TGTGCCAGCAGTGCTTCTGGTATCTACGAGCAGTACTTC. Translating it yields CASSASGIYEQYF.

The V and J genes are TRBV7-9 and TRBJ2-2, with TRBD2 matching over 15 bases. The germline gives CDR1 SEHNR, CDR2 FQNEAQ (reference sequence). V lost 5 bases to trimming and J lost 7 bases; unmatched junction nucleotides: 5. The CDR3 extends over 16 amino acids. The CDR3 region is CASSLGLAGGLGELFF. The DNA for the CDR3 is TGTGCCAGCAGCCTGGGACTAGCGGGAGGCCTCGGGGAGCTGTTTTTT.

This clone was found once. The chain recombines TRBV6-6 with TRBJ1-2; D possibly corresponds to TRBD1 (5 bases). Trimming pared 7 bases from V and 0 bases from J, leaving 12 bases between. In germline, CDR1 is MNHNY, CDR2 SVGAGI (reference sequence). CDR3 length: 14 residues. The CDR3 loop is CASTMGLTNYGYTF. As DNA, the CDR3 is TGTGCCAGCACGATGGGGCTGACTAACTATGGCTACACCTTC.